The 5 T cell receptor beta chains given below trace back to one sample, sequenced in a study of T cells after yellow fever vaccination. TCRdb passed the 5' RACE reads through MiXCR, listing each CDR3 protein once. The sample carries fewer than 400,000 distinct CDR3 sequences, about 6.2% recorded once. The sequences come from PBMCs, collected 5 days after the yellow fever booster vaccination. These TCRs come from a young man who received the YFV17D yellow fever vaccine.

This clonotype was detected a few times. The chain employs TRBV5-5 and TRBJ1-4; a weak D match, TRBD1 (5 bases). Trimming took 4 bases from V and 8 from J, leaving 21 bases between them. This CDR3 is 16 amino acids long. CDR1 is SGHKS and CDR2 is YYEKEE in the germline V gene (reference sequence). The CDR3 nucleotides are TGTGCCAGCAGCCAATACTACCGGGACCCAGGGGAAAAACTGTTTTTT. Translation: CASSQYYRDPGEKLFF.

This clonotype was seen only a few times. This chain joins TRBV30 and TRBJ2-3; no reliable D call. Between the trimmed V and J ends, which lost 0 bases and 2 bases, there was a span of 9 bases. The CDR3 is 14 residues long. Looked up from germline, CDR1 is GTSNPN and CDR2 is SVGIG (reference sequence). The CDR3 here is CAWSVLSITDTQYF. CDR3 DNA: TGTGCCTGGAGTGTACTCTCTATCACAGATACGCAGTATTTT.

Only a few counts were recorded for this clonotype. The chain carries TRBV6-1 and TRBJ1-1, with 9 bases that match TRBD1. J was trimmed by 1 base and V by 7 bases; bases with no gene match: 4. The germline V gene encodes CDR1 MNHNS and CDR2 SASEGT. There are 14 residues in the CDR3. The CDR3, as DNA: TGTGCCAGCAAAGGACAGGGGAAGAACACTGAAGCTTTCTTT. Residues: CASKGQGKNTEAFF.

The chain recombines TRBV10-2 with TRBJ1-2; 7 bases map to TRBD1. Germline CDR1 and CDR2: WSHSY and SAAADI. V was pared by 8 bases and J by 3 bases, with 9 bases of the junction left unmatched. This CDR3 is 14 amino acids long. Here the CDR3 DNA reads TGCGCCAGCGGAATCGACAGGGTTGACTATGGCTACACCTTC. It encodes CASGIDRVDYGYTF.

This rearrangement joins TRBV18 to TRBJ2-3; D perhaps matches TRBD2 (5 bases). Trimming cost V 2 bases and J 3 bases, with 9 bases left between them. The CDR3 extends over 14 amino acids. CDR1 KGHSH and CDR2 LQKENI come from the germline V gene. The CDR3 sequence is CASSPNSVTDTQYF. In nucleotides, the CDR3 is TGTGCCAGCTCACCAAATAGCGTGACAGATACGCAGTATTTT.